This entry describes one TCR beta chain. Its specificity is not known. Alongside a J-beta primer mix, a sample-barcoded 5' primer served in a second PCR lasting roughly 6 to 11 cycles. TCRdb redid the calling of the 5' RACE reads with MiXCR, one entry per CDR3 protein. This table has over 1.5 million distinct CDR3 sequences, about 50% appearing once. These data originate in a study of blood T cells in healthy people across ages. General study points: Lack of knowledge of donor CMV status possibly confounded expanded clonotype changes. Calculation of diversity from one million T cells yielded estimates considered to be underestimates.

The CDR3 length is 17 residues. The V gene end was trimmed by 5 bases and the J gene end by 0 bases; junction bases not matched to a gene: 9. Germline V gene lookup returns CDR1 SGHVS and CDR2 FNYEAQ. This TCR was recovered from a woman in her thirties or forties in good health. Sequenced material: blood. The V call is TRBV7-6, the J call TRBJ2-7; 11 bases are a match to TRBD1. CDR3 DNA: TGTGCCAGCAGCCCAGGACAGGGGGCTCAAAGCTCCTACGAGCAGTACTTC. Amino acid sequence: CASSPGQGAQSSYEQYF.